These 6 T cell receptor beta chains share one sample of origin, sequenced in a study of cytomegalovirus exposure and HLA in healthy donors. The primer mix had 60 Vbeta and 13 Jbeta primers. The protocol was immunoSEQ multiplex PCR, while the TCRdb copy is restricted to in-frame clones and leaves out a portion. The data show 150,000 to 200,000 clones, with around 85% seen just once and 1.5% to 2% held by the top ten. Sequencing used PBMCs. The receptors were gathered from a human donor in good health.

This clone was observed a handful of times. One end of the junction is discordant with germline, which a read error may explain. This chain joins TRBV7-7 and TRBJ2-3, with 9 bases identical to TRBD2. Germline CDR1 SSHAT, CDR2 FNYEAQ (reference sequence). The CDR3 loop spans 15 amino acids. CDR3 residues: CASSLAGLTTDTQYF. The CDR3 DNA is TGTGCCAGCAGCCTAGCGGGACTAACCACAGATACGCAGTATTTT.

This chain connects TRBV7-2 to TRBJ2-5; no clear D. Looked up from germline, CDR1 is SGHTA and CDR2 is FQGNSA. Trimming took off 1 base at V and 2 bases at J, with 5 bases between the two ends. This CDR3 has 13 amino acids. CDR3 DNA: TGTGCCAGCAGCTTAGGTAAACAAGAGACCCAGTACTTC. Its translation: CASSLGKQETQYF.

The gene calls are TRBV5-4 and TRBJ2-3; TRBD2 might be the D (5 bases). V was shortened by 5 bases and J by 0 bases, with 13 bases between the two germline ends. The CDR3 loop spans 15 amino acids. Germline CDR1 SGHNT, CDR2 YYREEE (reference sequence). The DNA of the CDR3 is TGTGCCAGCAGGGGTAGGACTCCTAGCACAGATACGCAGTATTTT. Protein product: CASRGRTPSTDTQYF.

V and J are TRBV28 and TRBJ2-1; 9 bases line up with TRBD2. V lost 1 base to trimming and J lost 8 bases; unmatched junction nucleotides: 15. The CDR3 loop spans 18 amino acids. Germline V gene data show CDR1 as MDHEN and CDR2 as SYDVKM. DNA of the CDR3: TGTGCCAGCAGTTTATTGATAGTCGCGGGGGGGCCAAGCCATGAGCAGTTCTTC. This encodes CASSLLIVAGGPSHEQFF.

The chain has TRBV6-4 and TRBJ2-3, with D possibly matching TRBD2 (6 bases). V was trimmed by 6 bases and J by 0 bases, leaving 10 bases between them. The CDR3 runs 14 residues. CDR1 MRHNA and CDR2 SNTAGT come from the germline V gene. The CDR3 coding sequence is TGTGCCAGCAGCGGGGGAGACAGCACAGATACGCAGTATTTT. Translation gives CASSGGDSTDTQYF.

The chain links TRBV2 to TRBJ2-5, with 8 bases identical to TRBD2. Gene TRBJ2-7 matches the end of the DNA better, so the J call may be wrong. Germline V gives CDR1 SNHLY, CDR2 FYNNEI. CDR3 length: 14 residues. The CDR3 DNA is TGTGCCAGCAACGAGCGGACTAGCTACTACGAGCAGTACTTC. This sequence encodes CASNERTSYYEQYF.